What follows are 2 T cell receptor beta chains derived from one specimen sequenced in a study of neurological immune-mediated disorders. TCRdb re-derived calls from the 5' RACE reads in MiXCR, one entry per CDR3 protein. In the table there are 50,000 or so distinct CDR3 sequences, approximately 15% of which are singletons. The sequenced sample consisted of PBMCs. The receptors derive from a man in his 60s in good health.

Many counts were recorded for this clonotype. This chain connects TRBV6-2 or TRBV6-3 to TRBJ1-5, with 7 bases that match TRBD1. V lost 7 bases and J lost 8; bases outside the gene matches: 5. Germline V gene data show CDR1 as MNHEY and CDR2 as SVGEGT. CDR3 length equals 12 residues. Written as DNA, the CDR3 is TGTGCCAGCACTCGACAGGGTAAGCCCCAGCATTTT. Its translation: CASTRQGKPQHF.

This clonotype was seen ten or more times. The chain is built from TRBV20-1 and TRBJ2-1; 14 nucleotides align to TRBD2. The CDR3 totals 21 residues. The germline CDR1 and CDR2 sequences are DFQATT and SNEGSKA (reference sequence). V lost 3 bases, J lost 0 bases, and 16 bases stayed unmatched. CDR3 residues: CSASALTGTSGSPHSYNEQFF. Here the CDR3 DNA reads TGCAGTGCTAGCGCCTTGACCGGGACTAGCGGGAGTCCACACTCCTACAATGAGCAGTTCTTC.